The clone carrying this TCR beta chain was counted between two and nine times. Original methodology: It was from reference gene primer amplification that nucleated cell counts were estimated. This table comes from immunoSEQ multiplex PCR, and its TCRdb copy is limited to in-frame clones, with some not included. V, J and clone size are taken as reported in that table, and D and trimming were inferred from the DNA itself. This table has 200,000 to 300,000 clones, 81% appearing once. The data were obtained in a study of blood T cell repertoires in COVID-19. Study details: The samples span acute and convalescent COVID-19 from the United States, Italy and Spain. Sample material is recorded as cDNA or gDNA derived from T cells, B-cell-depleted T cells, or PBMCs.

CDR3 length: 18 amino acids. The germline V gene has CDR1 MNHEY and CDR2 SVGEGT. The ends lost 0 bases at V and 5 bases at J; junction bases unmatched: 13. Seattle patients were enrolled during active infection and followed longitudinally. The material sequenced was peripheral blood. The chain employs TRBV6-2 or TRBV6-3 and TRBJ2-1; 7 bases align to TRBD1. This clonotype was sampled from a woman of 80 years or more with COVID-19, enrolled during active disease. CDR3 loop: CASSYSRPRGPNDNEQFF. CDR3 coding DNA: TGTGCCAGCAGTTACTCGAGACCTAGGGGGCCAAATGACAATGAGCAGTTCTTC.